This T cell receptor beta chain is from a study of blood T cell repertoires in COVID-19. Sequencing was performed with immunoSEQ multiplex PCR; in TCRdb, only in-frame clones are kept and a portion is missing. The sample includes 74,000 or so clones, 80% to 90% seen only once; the top ten take 2.7%. The length of the CDR3 is 16 residues. CDR1 and CDR2 (germline): SGHKS, YYEKEE (reference sequence). V was shortened by 3 bases and J by 0 bases, with 14 bases between the two germline ends. The V call is TRBV5-5, the J call TRBJ2-3; a possible D gene is TRBD2 (6 bases). Sequenced sample: peripheral blood. The clonotype comes from a man aged 45-65 years with acute or convalescent COVID-19. CDR3: CASSWIGGGSTDTQYF. The CDR3 DNA is TGTGCCAGCAGCTGGATTGGGGGAGGTAGCACAGATACGCAGTATTTT.